This section outlines one TCR beta chain sequence together with its context. This specimen comes from a study of T cell responses to AZD1222 COVID-19 vaccine. Generated by immunoSEQ multiplex PCR, the TCRdb table keeps only in-frame clones and is missing some. The sample includes roughly 150,000 clones, around 93% of them seen just once. The sequencing used peripheral blood, collected on day 0 of AZD1222 vaccination. The clonotype was recovered from an adult in good health.

CDR3 protein: CASSIARLRRGGDTQYF. The CDR3, as DNA: TGTGCCAGTAGTATAGCCCGACTCAGGCGCGGAGGAGATACGCAGTATTTT. V and J are TRBV19 and TRBJ2-3; tentatively, D is TRBD2 (5 bases). CDR1 and CDR2 from the germline V gene are LNHDA and SQIVND (reference sequence). Trimming left V 1 base short and J 5 bases short, with 19 bases between. The CDR3 extends over 17 amino acids.